Listed below are T cell receptor beta chains from one sample, sequenced in a study of cytomegalovirus exposure and HLA in healthy donors. Produced via immunoSEQ multiplex PCR; TCRdb's table is partial and in-frame only. In the table there are around 120,000 clones, 82% of which are singletons. Material: PBMCs. Every receptor here comes from a male donor in good health and CMV-seropositive. The CDR3 runs from the conserved cysteine through the conserved F or W. D genes are given only for firm matches. Some rows mark clone size as missing; the rest say once, few, many or name a class of expanded clone.

TRBV9	TRBJ2-1	.	.	TGTGCCAGCAGCGTAACTACCAACAATGAGCAGTTCTTC	CASSVTTNNEQFF
TRBV4-3	TRBJ2-2	TRBD2	.	TGCGCCAGCAGCCAAGATTTAGCGGGAGGGCCCGGGGAGCTGTTTTTT	CASSQDLAGGPGELFF
TRBV9	TRBJ2-1	.	.	TGTGCCAGCAGCGCACGGGTCTCCTACAATGAGCAGTTCTTC	CASSARVSYNEQFF
TRBV28	TRBJ2-7	.	few	TGTGCCAGCAGTCACCCCAGGGCGGACGAGCAGTACTTC	CASSHPRADEQYF
TRBV7-2	TRBJ2-1	.	.	TGTGCCAGAGGGGTCTGGGCGCCCAAGCAGTTCTTC	CARGVWAPKQFF
TRBV28	TRBJ2-7	TRBD1	.	TGTGCCAGCAGACAAACAGGGGAGACCTACGAGCAGTACTTC	CASRQTGETYEQYF
TRBV5-6	TRBJ2-7	.	.	TGTGCCAGCAGCTTGACGGGGAGCTCCTACGAGCAGTACTTC	CASSLTGSSYEQYF
TRBV19	TRBJ2-7	.	.	TGTGCCAGTAGTATAAGCAGGGCCGACGAGCAGTACTTC	CASSISRADEQYF
TRBV7-3	TRBJ2-3	.	.	TGTGCCAGCAGCTTAACTGGGAGGAGGGATACGCAGTATTTT	CASSLTGRRDTQYF
TRBV15	TRBJ2-3	.	.	TGTGCCACCAGCAGATTCCCGACTTCGGCAGATACGCAGTATTTT	CATSRFPTSADTQYF
TRBV6-1	TRBJ2-7	.	.	TGTGCCAGCAGTGAGGAAGGACAGCTATACGAGCAGTACTTC	CASSEEGQLYEQYF
TRBV4-3	TRBJ1-5	TRBD1	.	TGCGCCAGCAGCCACGGGACAGGGAGGAATCAGCCCCAGCATTTT	CASSHGTGRNQPQHF
TRBV9	TRBJ2-5	TRBD1	.	TGTGCCAGCAGCGTGGCCCCCCAGGGGGCAAGTGGAGAGACCCAGTACTTC	CASSVAPQGASGETQYF
TRBV27	TRBJ2-7	.	.	TGTGCCAGCGCCTCGAGTAGGAGCTCCTACGAGCAGTACTTC	CASASSRSSYEQYF
TRBV19	TRBJ2-3	.	.	TGTGCCAGTAGCAATTCAGTCGATACGCAGTATTTT	CASSNSVDTQYF
TRBV7-2	TRBJ2-5	.	.	TGTGCCAGCAGCACCAACGGACTACCTCAAGAGACCCAGTACTTC	CASSTNGLPQETQYF
TRBV28	TRBJ1-5	.	once	TGTGCCAGCGGGCCCGGGGGGTGGGATCCAAATCAGCCCCAGCATTTT	CASGPGGWDPNQPQHF
TRBV11-2	TRBJ2-2	TRBD2	once	TGTGCCAGCAGGCCGGGGGGCACCGGGGAGCTGTTTTTT	CASRPGGTGELFF